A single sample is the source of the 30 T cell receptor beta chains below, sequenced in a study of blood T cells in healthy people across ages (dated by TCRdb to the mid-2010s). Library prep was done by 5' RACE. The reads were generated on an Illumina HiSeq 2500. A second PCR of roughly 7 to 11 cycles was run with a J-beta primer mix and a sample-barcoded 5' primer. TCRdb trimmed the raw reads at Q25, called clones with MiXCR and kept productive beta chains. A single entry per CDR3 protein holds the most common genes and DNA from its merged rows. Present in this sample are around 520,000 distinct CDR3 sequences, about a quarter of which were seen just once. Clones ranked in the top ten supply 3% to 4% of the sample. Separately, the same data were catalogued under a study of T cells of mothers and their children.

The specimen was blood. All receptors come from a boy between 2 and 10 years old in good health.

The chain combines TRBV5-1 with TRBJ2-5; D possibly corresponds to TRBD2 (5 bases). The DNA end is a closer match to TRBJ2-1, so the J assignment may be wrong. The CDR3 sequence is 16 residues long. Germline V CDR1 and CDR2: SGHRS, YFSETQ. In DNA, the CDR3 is TGCGCCAGCAGCTGGACTCAAGGACTCCCTGAATCCGAGCAGTTCTTC. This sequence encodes CASSWTQGLPESEQFF.

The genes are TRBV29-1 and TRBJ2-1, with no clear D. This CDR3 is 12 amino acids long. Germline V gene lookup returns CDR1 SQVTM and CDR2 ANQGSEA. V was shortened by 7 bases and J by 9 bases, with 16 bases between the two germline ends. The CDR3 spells CSAEGFLGEQFF. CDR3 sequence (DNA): TGCAGCGCCGAAGGGTTTCTGGGTGAGCAGTTCTTC.

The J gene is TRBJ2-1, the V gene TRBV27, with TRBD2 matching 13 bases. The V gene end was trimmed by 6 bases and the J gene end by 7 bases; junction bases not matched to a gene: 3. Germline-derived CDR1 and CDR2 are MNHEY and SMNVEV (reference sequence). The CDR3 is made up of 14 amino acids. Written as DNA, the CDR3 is TGTGCCAGCAGCGGACTAGCGGGAGCAAATGAGCAGTTCTTC. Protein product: CASSGLAGANEQFF.

Here the CDR3 reads CASSQNRDHGYTF. The CDR3 coding sequence is TGTGCCAGCAGTCAGAACAGGGATCATGGCTACACCTTC. This rearrangement joins TRBV27 to TRBJ1-2; D perhaps matches TRBD1 (6 bases). CDR3 length: 13 amino acids. The V and J ends lost 5 bases and 6 bases respectively, with 13 bases between them. CDR1 MNHEY and CDR2 SMNVEV come from the germline V gene (reference sequence).

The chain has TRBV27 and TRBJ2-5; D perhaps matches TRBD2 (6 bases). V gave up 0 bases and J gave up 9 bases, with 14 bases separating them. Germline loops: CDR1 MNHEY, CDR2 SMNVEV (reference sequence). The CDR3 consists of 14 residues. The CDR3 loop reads CASSLSGGVGSQYF. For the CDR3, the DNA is TGTGCCAGCAGTTTATCGGGGGGTGTCGGGTCCCAGTACTTC.

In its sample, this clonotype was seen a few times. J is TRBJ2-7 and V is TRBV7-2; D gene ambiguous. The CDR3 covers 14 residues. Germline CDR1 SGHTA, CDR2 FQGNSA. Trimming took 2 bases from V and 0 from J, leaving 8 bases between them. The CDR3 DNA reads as TGTGCCAGCAGCTTAAAGGCTTCCTCCTACGAGCAGTACTTC. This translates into CASSLKASSYEQYF.

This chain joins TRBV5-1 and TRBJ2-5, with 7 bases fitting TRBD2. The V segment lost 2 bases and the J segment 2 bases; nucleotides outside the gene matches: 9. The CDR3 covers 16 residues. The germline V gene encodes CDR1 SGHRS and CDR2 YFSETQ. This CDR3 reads CASSFGGGSRQETQYF. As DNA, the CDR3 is TGCGCCAGCAGCTTTGGGGGGGGGTCTCGTCAAGAGACCCAGTACTTC.

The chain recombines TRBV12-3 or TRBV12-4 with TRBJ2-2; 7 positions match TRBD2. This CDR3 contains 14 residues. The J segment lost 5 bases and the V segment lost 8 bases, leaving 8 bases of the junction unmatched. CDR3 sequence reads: CASALGGRTGELFF. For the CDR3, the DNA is TGTGCCAGCGCTTTGGGGGGGAGAACCGGGGAGCTGTTTTTT.

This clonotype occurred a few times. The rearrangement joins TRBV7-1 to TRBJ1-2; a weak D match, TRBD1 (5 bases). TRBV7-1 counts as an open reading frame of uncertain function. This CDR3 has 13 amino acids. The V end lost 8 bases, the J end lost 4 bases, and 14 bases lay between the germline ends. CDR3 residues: CASDGGTRYGYTF. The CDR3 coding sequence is TGTGCCAGCGACGGGGGTACCCGCTATGGCTACACCTTC.

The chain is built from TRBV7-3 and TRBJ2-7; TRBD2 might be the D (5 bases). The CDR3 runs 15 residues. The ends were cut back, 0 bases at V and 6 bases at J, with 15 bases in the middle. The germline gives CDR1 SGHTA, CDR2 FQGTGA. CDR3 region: CASSLTSRGRGEQYF. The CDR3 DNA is TGTGCCAGCAGCTTAACATCACGAGGTCGGGGCGAGCAGTACTTC.

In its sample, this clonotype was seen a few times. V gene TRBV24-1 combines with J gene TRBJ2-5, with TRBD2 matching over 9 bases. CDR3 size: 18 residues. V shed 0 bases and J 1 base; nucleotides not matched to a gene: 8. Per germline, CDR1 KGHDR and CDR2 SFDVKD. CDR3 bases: TGTGCCACCAGTGATTTGCATCTAGCGGGACCTATCCAAGAGACCCAGTACTTC. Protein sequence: CATSDLHLAGPIQETQYF.

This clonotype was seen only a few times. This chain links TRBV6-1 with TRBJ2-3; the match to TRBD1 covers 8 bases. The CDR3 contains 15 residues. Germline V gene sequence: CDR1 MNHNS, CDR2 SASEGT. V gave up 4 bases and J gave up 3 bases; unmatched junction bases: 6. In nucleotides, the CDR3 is TGTGCCAGCAGTGCGGTTACAGGGGGAACAGATACGCAGTATTTT. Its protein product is CASSAVTGGTDTQYF.

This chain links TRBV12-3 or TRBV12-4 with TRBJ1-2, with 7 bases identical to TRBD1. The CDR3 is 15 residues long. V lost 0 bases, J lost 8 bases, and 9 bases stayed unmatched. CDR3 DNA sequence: TGTGCCAGCAGTTTAGCGCTGACAGGGTACGGAGGCTACACCTTC. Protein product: CASSLALTGYGGYTF.

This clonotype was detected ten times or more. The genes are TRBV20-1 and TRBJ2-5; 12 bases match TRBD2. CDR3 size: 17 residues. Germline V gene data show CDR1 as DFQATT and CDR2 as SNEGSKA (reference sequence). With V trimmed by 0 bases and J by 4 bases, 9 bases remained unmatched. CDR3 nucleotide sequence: TGCAGTGCTAGAGATGCTAGCGGGAGGGCCTTGGGAGAGACCCAGTACTTC. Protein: CSARDASGRALGETQYF.

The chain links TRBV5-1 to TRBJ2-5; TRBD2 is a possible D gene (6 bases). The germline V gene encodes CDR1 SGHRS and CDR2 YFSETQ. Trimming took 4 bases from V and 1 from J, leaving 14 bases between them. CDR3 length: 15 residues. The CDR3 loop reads CASSHGGAGQETQYF. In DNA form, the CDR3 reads TGCGCCAGCAGCCACGGGGGAGCAGGCCAAGAGACCCAGTACTTC.

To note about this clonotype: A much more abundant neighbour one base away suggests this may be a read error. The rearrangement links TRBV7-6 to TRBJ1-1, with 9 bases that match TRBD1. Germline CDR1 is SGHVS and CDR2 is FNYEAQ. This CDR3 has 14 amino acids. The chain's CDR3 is CASSVQGARTGAFF. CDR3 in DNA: TGTGCCAGCAGCGTACAGGGGGCTAGGACTGGAGCTTTCTTT.

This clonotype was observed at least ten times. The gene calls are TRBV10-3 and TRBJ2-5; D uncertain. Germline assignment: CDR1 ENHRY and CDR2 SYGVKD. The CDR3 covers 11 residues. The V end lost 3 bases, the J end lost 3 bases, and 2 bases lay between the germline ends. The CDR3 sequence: CAISEEETQYF. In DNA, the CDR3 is TGTGCCATCAGTGAAGAAGAGACCCAGTACTTC.

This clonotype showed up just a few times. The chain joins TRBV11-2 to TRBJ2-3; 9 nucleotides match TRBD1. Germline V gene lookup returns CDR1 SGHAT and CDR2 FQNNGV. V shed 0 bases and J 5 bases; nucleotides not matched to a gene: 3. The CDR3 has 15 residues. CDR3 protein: CASSLEQGARDTQYF. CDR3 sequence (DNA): TGTGCCAGCAGCTTAGAACAGGGGGCGAGAGATACGCAGTATTTT.

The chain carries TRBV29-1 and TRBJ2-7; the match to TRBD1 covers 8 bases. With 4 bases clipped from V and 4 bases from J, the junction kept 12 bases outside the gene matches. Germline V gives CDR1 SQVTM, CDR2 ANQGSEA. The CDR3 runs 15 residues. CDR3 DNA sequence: TGCAGCGTTGGAGAGGGGACAGGTAGGACTTACGAGCAGTACTTC. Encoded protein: CSVGEGTGRTYEQYF.

CDR3 DNA: TGCAGTGCTAGAGGGGTGGGTCCGGAGACCCAGTACTTC. It yields the protein CSARGVGPETQYF. The chain is built from TRBV20-1 and TRBJ2-5, with unresolved D. The CDR3 totals 13 residues. Trimming removed 1 base at V and 5 bases at J, with 11 bases between. CDR1 and CDR2 from the germline V gene are DFQATT and SNEGSKA (reference sequence).

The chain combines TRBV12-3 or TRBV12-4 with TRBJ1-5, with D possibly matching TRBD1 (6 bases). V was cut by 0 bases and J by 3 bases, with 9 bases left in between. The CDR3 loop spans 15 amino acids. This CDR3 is CASSLAGGDNQPQHF. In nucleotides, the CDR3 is TGTGCCAGCAGTTTAGCAGGGGGAGACAATCAGCCCCAGCATTTT.

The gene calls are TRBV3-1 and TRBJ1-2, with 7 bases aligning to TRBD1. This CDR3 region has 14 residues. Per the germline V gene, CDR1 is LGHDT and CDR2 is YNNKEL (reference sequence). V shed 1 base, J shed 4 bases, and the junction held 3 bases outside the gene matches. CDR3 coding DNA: TGTGCCAGCAGCCAAGCCAGGGGGGGCTATGGCTACACCTTC. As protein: CASSQARGGYGYTF.

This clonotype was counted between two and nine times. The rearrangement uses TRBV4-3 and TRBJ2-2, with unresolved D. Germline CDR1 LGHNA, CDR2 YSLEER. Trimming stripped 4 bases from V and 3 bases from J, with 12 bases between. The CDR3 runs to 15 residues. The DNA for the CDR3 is TGCGCCAGCAGCCCCCATCGACTGGACACCGGGGAGCTGTTTTTT. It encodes CASSPHRLDTGELFF.

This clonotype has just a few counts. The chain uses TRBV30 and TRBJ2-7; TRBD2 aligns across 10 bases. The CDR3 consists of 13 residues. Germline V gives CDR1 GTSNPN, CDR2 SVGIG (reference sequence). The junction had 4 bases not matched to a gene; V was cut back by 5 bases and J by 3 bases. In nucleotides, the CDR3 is TGTGCCTGGGCGGGACTAGCGAACTACGAGCAGTACTTC. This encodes CAWAGLANYEQYF.

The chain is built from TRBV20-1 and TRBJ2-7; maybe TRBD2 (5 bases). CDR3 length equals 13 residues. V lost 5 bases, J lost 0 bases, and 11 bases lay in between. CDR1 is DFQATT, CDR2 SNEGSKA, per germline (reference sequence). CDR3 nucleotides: TGCAGTGCTCACAGCGGTGACTCCTACGAGCAGTACTTC. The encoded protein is CSAHSGDSYEQYF.

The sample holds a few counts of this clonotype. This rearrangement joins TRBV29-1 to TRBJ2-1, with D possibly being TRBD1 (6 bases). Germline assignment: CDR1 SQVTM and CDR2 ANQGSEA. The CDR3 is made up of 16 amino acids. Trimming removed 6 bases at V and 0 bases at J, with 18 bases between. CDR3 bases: TGCAGCGTGGGAGACAGGTCGAGGAGCTCCTACAATGAGCAGTTCTTC. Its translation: CSVGDRSRSSYNEQFF.

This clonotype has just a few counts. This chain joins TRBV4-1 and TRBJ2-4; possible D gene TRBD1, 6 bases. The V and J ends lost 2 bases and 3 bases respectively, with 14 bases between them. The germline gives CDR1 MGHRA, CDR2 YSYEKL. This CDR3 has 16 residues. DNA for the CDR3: TGCGCCAGCAGCCAACCGGGAACAGGGCGCAAAAACATTCAGTACTTC. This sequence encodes CASSQPGTGRKNIQYF.

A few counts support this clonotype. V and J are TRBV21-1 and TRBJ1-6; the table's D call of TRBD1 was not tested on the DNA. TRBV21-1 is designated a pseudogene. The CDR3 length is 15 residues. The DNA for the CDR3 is TGTGCCAGCAGCGGCCGGGACAGGGGCAATTCACCCCTCCACTTT. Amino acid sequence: CASSGRDRGNSPLHF.

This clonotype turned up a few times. CDR3 region: CASSYIGGPQHF. The DNA for the CDR3 is TGTGCCAGCAGTTACATAGGTGGGCCCCAGCATTTT. J is TRBJ1-5 and V is TRBV6-5; D not resolved. The CDR3 spans 12 residues. Germline CDR1 reads MNHEY; CDR2 reads SVGAGI. Trimming removed 2 bases from V and 9 bases from J, with 8 bases in between.

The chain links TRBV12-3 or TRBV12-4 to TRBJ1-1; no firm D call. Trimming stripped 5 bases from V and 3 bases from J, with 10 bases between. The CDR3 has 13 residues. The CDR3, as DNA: TGTGCCAGCAGTCCCAACCGATACACTGAAGCTTTCTTT. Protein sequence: CASSPNRYTEAFF.